This T cell receptor (beta chain) is drawn from a study of blood T cell repertoires in COVID-19. Turning to the study itself: The United States, Italy and Spain were the sources of the acute and convalescent COVID-19 samples.

As originally analysed: Reference gene primer amplification gave estimated nucleated cell counts. The assay was immunoSEQ multiplex PCR, and TCRdb's table has in-frame clones only and misses some. D and trimming were read from the DNA, whereas the V and J calls and clone size are those reported in that table. Of some 140,000 clones listed, about 85% are singletons. This clone was seen a handful of times. Trimming removed 4 bases from V and 7 bases from J, with 17 bases in between. The V gene's germline CDR1 is LGHDT and CDR2 YNNKEL (reference sequence). The CDR3 length is 16 residues. The sequenced sample consisted of peripheral blood. The rearrangement uses TRBV3-1 (or the pseudogene TRBV3-2) and TRBJ1-6; tentative D call: TRBD1 (5 bases). The source of this sequence is a man between 60 and 75 years old with COVID-19, enrolled during active disease. CDR3 in amino acids: CASSLGTGGLNSPLHF. DNA of the CDR3: TGTGCCAGCAGCCTAGGCACCGGGGGACTAAATTCACCCCTCCACTTT.